This TCR beta chain was identified in a study of blood T cells in healthy people across ages. Through a sample-barcoded 5' primer and a J-beta primer mix, a second PCR was run for roughly 7 to 12 cycles. TCRdb recomputed calls from the 5' RACE reads with MiXCR, one row per CDR3 protein. The table lists 550,000 to 750,000 distinct CDR3 sequences, under 25% of them singletons. The CDR3 totals 9 residues. Germline assignment: CDR1 SGHTA and CDR2 FQGNSA. The sequenced material came from blood. The rearrangement uses TRBV7-2 and TRBJ2-5; D not resolved. This receptor was taken from a man in his 70s in good health. CDR3 amino acids: CALQETQYF. In DNA form, the CDR3 reads TGTGCGCTCCAAGAGACCCAGTACTTC.